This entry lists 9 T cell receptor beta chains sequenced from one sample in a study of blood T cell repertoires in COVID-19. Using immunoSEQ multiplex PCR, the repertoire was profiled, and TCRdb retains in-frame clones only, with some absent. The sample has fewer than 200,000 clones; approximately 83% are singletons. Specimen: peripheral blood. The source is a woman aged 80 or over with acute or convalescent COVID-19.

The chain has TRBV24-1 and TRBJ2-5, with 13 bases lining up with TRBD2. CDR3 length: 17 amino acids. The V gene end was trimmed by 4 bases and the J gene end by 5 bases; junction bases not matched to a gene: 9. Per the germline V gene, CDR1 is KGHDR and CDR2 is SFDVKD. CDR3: CATSESGTSGVGETQYF. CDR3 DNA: TGTGCCACCAGTGAATCGGGGACTAGCGGGGTCGGGGAGACCCAGTACTTC.

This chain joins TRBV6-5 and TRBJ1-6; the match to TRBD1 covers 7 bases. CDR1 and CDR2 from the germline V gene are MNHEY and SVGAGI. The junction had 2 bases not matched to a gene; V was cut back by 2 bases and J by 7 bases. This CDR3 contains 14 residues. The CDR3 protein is CASSYETGNSPLHF. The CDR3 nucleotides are TGTGCCAGCAGTTACGAGACAGGGAATTCACCCCTCCACTTT.

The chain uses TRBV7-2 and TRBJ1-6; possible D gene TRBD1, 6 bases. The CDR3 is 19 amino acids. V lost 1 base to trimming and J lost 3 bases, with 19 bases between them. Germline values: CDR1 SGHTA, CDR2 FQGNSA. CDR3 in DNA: TGTGCCAGCAGCTTAGGGTTAGGAGGTGGGGGCTTCTATAATTCACCCCTCCACTTT. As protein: CASSLGLGGGGFYNSPLHF.

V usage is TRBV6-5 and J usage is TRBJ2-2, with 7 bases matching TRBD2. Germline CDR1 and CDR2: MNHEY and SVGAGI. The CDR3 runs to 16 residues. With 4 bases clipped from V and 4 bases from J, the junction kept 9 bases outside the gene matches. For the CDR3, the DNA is TGTGCCAGCAGTTTCCGGGAGGCGATGGTCACCGGGGAGCTGTTTTTT. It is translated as CASSFREAMVTGELFF.

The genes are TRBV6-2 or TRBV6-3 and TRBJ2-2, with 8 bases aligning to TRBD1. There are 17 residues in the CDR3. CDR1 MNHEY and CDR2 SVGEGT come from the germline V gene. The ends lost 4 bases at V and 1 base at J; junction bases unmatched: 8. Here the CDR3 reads CASSFDSGQGNTGELFF. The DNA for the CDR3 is TGTGCCAGCAGTTTCGATTCCGGACAGGGGAACACCGGGGAGCTGTTTTTT.

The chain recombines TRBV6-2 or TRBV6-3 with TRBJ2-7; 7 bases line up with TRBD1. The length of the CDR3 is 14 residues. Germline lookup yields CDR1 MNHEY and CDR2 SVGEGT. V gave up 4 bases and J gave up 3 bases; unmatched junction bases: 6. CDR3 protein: CASSWETGYYEQYF. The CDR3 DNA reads TGTGCCAGCAGTTGGGAGACAGGGTACTACGAGCAGTACTTC.

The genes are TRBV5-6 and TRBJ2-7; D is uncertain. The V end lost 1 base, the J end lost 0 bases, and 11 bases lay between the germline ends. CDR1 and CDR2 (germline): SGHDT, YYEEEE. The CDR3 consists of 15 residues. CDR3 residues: CASSLYQAGSYEQYF. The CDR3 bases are TGTGCCAGCAGCTTGTATCAGGCTGGCTCCTACGAGCAGTACTTC.

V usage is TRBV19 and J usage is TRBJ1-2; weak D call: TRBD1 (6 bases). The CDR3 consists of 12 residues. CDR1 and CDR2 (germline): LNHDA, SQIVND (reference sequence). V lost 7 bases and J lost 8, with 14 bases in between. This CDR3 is CASNLRGSGYTF. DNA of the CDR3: TGTGCCAGTAACCTCAGGGGAAGCGGCTACACCTTC.

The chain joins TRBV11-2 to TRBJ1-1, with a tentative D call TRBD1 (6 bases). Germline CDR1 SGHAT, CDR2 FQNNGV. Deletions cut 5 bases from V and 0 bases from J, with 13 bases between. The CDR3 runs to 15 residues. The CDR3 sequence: CASSPRGAVNTEAFF. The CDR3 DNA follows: TGTGCCAGCAGCCCGCGGGGGGCTGTGAACACTGAAGCTTTCTTT.